This T cell receptor beta chain was found in a study of blood T cell repertoires in COVID-19. Background on the study: Both acute and convalescent COVID-19 samples were obtained from the United States, Italy and Spain. The analysed material was cDNA or gDNA that came from T cells, B-cell-depleted T cells, or PBMCs.

Authors' data handling: The authors estimated nucleated cell counts from reference gene primer amplification. Sequencing was performed with immunoSEQ multiplex PCR; in TCRdb, only in-frame clones are kept and a portion is missing. V, J and clone size are taken as reported in that table, and D and trimming were inferred from the DNA itself. The sample gives 85,000 to 100,000 clones, 75% to 95% of which show up once; 1.5% to 2% is in the top ten. The CDR3 runs to 17 residues. Per germline, CDR1 SGHRS and CDR2 YFSETQ. V trimming: 2 bases; J trimming: 1 base; junction bases outside the gene matches: 7. The sample comprised peripheral blood. This TCR came from a man in his 60s with acute or convalescent COVID-19. V is TRBV5-1 and J is TRBJ2-5; 11 nucleotides line up with TRBD2. This chain's CDR3 is CASSLRSSGGIQETQYF. DNA for the CDR3: TGCGCCAGCAGCTTAAGGTCTAGCGGGGGGATCCAAGAGACCCAGTACTTC. Looking up the rest from reference TRBV5-1 and TRBJ2-5 gives the full variable domain: KAGVTQTPRYLIKTRGQQVTLSCSPISGHRSVSWYQQTPGQGLQFLFEYFSETQRNKGNFPGRFSGRQFSNSRSEMNVSTLELGDSALYLCASSLRSSGGIQETQYFGPGTRLLVL.